The 19 T cell receptor beta chains presented below share a single source sample, sequenced in a study of blood T cell repertoires in COVID-19. Measured with immunoSEQ multiplex PCR; TCRdb has only the in-frame clones, and not every one. The sample includes roughly 250,000 clones, around 90% of them seen just once. The sample comprised peripheral blood. These receptor sequences come from a man aged 55 to 70 who had recovered from COVID-19.

The gene calls are TRBV21-1 and TRBJ2-7; the table's D call TRBD1 went unverified against the DNA. TRBV21-1 is a documented pseudogene. The CDR3 length is 13 residues. The CDR3 DNA reads as TGTGCCTTTCGATGGACAGGGGACTACGAGCAGTACGTC. This codes for CAFRWTGDYEQYV.

The chain employs TRBV4-2 and TRBJ2-3, with D perhaps TRBD2 (5 bases). Germline V gene lookup returns CDR1 LGHNA and CDR2 YNFKEQ. The CDR3 sequence is 13 residues long. V lost 3 bases and J 5 bases, leaving 9 bases between the germline ends. CDR3 sequence (DNA): TGTGCCAGCAGCCAGCGACTAAGAGATACGCAGTATTTT. It is translated as CASSQRLRDTQYF.

This clone was counted a single time. Other DNA sequences in this sample translate to the same CDR3. The V gene is TRBV19, the J gene TRBJ1-2, with TRBD1 as a possible D gene (5 bases). Germline loops: CDR1 LNHDA, CDR2 SQIVND (reference sequence). The CDR3 totals 13 residues. Between the trimmed V and J ends, which lost 3 bases and 2 bases, there was a span of 7 bases. The CDR3 sequence is CASSMGRNYGYTF. The CDR3 DNA sequence: TGTGCCAGTAGTATGGGGCGAAACTATGGCTACACCTTC.

This chain uses TRBV19 with TRBJ1-5; D remains unclear. The CDR3 covers 15 residues. V was trimmed by 6 bases and J by 0 bases, leaving 12 bases between them. Germline CDR1 reads LNHDA; CDR2 reads SQIVND (reference sequence). CDR3 coding DNA: TGTGCCAGTAGAAGGTCCGGGGATAGCAATCAGCCCCAGCATTTT. Translation: CASRRSGDSNQPQHF.

The chain has TRBV18 and TRBJ2-7; 7 bases fit TRBD1. Germline values: CDR1 KGHSH, CDR2 LQKENI. The trim removed 6 bases at V and 3 bases at J, leaving 11 bases unmatched. The CDR3 has 15 amino acids. CDR3 loop: CASSWAGTANYEQYF. CDR3 DNA: TGTGCCAGCTCGTGGGCCGGGACAGCAAACTACGAGCAGTACTTC.

The rearrangement joins TRBV4-2 to TRBJ1-1, with 7 bases lining up with TRBD1. This CDR3 is built from 16 residues. Per germline, CDR1 LGHNA and CDR2 YNFKEQ. Trimming took 0 bases from V and 0 from J; bases not matched to a gene: 4. This CDR3 is CASSQETGVVNTEAFF. CDR3 nucleotides: TGTGCCAGCAGCCAAGAAACAGGGGTGGTGAACACTGAAGCTTTCTTT.

The rearrangement joins TRBV12-5 to TRBJ1-6; D might be TRBD1 (5 bases). CDR3 length: 14 residues. The germline gives CDR1 LGHNT, CDR2 FRNRAP. The germline V and J ends were trimmed by 8 bases and 12 bases, with 20 bases remaining between them. As DNA, the CDR3 is TGTGCTAGTAGCGTGTCAGGGATAATTCGACCCCTCCACTTT. It specifies CASSVSGIIRPLHF.

The chain combines TRBV9 with TRBJ1-1; 12 nucleotides match TRBD1. The CDR3 spans 19 residues. CDR1 and CDR2 (germline): SGDLS, YYNGEE. V was pared by 0 bases and J by 3 bases, with 12 bases of the junction left unmatched. For the CDR3, the DNA is TGTGCCAGCAGCGTAGGCAGGATGGGGACAGGGGGCATGTACACTGAAGCTTTCTTT. It specifies CASSVGRMGTGGMYTEAFF.

The chain couples TRBV7-9 to TRBJ1-5; maybe TRBD1 (6 bases). The germline CDR1 and CDR2 sequences are SEHNR and FQNEAQ (reference sequence). The V end was cut by 5 bases, the J end by 9 bases, with 14 bases between. The CDR3 is made up of 13 amino acids. CDR3 DNA sequence: TGTGCCAGCAGCCCAGGGGAGGGTCGGCCCCAGCATTTT. Protein product: CASSPGEGRPQHF.

V usage is TRBV18 and J usage is TRBJ2-7; 9 nucleotides match TRBD2. V was clipped by 5 bases and J by 0 bases; unmatched bases: 17. Per germline, CDR1 KGHSH and CDR2 LQKENI. This CDR3 comprises 19 residues. In nucleotides, the CDR3 is TGTGCCAGCTCATCACTCCGTGACGTAGCGGGGGCATTCTCCTACGAGCAGTACTTC. It codes for CASSSLRDVAGAFSYEQYF.

The V call is TRBV7-6, the J call TRBJ1-6, with 8 bases aligning to TRBD1. CDR3 size: 16 residues. The V segment lost 5 bases and the J segment 7 bases; nucleotides outside the gene matches: 10. Germline V gene data show CDR1 as SGHVS and CDR2 as FNYEAQ. The CDR3 nucleotides read TGTGCCAGCAGCACCTCGACAGGGGCGCGGAATTCACCCCTCCACTTT. Protein: CASSTSTGARNSPLHF.

The V and J genes are TRBV6-1 and TRBJ2-1; no firm D call. There are 15 residues in the CDR3. The germline V gene has CDR1 MNHNS and CDR2 SASEGT. Trimming took off 3 bases at V and 5 bases at J, with 14 bases between the two ends. This CDR3 is CASSELAVFHNEQFF. DNA of the CDR3: TGTGCCAGCAGTGAGTTGGCAGTCTTCCACAATGAGCAGTTCTTC.

The J gene is TRBJ2-1, the V gene TRBV6-5; perhaps TRBD2 as D (6 bases). The CDR3 spans 14 residues. V shed 6 bases and J shed 2 bases, with 11 bases lying between them. Germline V CDR1 and CDR2: MNHEY, SVGAGI. As DNA, the CDR3 is TGTGCCAGCAGGATGGGGGGACCCTACAATGAGCAGTTCTTC. Its protein product is CASRMGGPYNEQFF.

The rearrangement uses TRBV7-9 and TRBJ1-2; D not certain. The germline CDR1 and CDR2 sequences are SEHNR and FQNEAQ (reference sequence). V shed 5 bases and J shed 3 bases, with 16 bases lying between them. The CDR3 has 15 residues. This CDR3 reads CASSPPLPGDYGYTF. For the CDR3, the DNA is TGTGCCAGCAGCCCACCCCTCCCCGGGGACTATGGCTACACCTTC.

This clone came up a few times. The J gene is TRBJ2-1, the V gene TRBV3-1 (or the pseudogene TRBV3-2), with D perhaps matching TRBD1 (5 bases). The ends were cut back, 0 bases at V and 8 bases at J, with 17 bases in the middle. Germline CDR1 LGHDT, CDR2 YNNKEL (reference sequence). The CDR3 has 16 amino acids. CDR3: CASSQDITATGYEQFF. The CDR3 coding sequence is TGTGCCAGCAGCCAAGATATCACCGCTACAGGCTATGAGCAGTTCTTC.

This chain links TRBV6-4 with TRBJ2-1; D not certain. Looked up from germline, CDR1 is MRHNA and CDR2 is SNTAGT. The V end was cut by 4 bases, the J end by 9 bases, with 10 bases between. CDR3 length: 12 amino acids. CDR3 residues: CASSADFSEQFF. CDR3 in DNA: TGTGCCAGCAGTGCCGACTTCAGTGAGCAGTTCTTC.

In nucleotides, the CDR3 is TGTGCCAGCAGTTACCGAGGGGGCACTACAGATACGCAGTATTTT. Protein sequence: CASSYRGGTTDTQYF. The V gene is TRBV6-2 or TRBV6-3, the J gene TRBJ2-3; TRBD1 agrees at 7 bases. This CDR3 spans 15 amino acids. J lost 3 bases, V lost 2 bases, and 5 bases had no gene match. Germline CDR1 MNHEY, CDR2 SVGEGT.

The chain links TRBV6-5 to TRBJ2-4; tentatively, D is TRBD1 (6 bases). Trimming cost V 10 bases and J 1 base, with 14 bases left between them. The CDR3 runs to 14 residues. The V gene's germline CDR1 is MNHEY and CDR2 SVGAGI. The CDR3 DNA sequence: TGTGCCACGGAACCGACAGGCGCCAAAAACATTCAGTACTTC. Protein product: CATEPTGAKNIQYF.

The V gene is TRBV7-6, the J gene TRBJ2-3; no firm D call. The CDR3 runs to 16 residues. CDR1 SGHVS and CDR2 FNYEAQ come from the germline V gene. Trimming removed 5 bases at V and 4 bases at J, with 19 bases between. This CDR3 reads CASSQSTLPRPDTQYF. The CDR3 DNA is TGTGCCAGCAGCCAATCGACACTTCCCCGCCCAGATACGCAGTATTTT.